This TCR beta chain was sequenced in a study of cytomegalovirus exposure and HLA in healthy donors. Across the study: Earlier sequencing of about 179 million T cells yielded around 100 million unique TCR beta sequences. Study-wide results and caveats: Association of fewer than 20,000 TCR beta sequences with HLA alleles was found at 0.05 false discovery rate in a later analysis. A previous analysis found most TCR beta V segments productive roughly 87% or roughly 30% of the time. With further analysis later on, most CMV-associated TCR beta chains appeared HLA-restricted.

About this clone itself: Its specificity is unknown.

Primers included in the PCR were 60 Vbeta and 13 Jbeta primers. The table came from immunoSEQ multiplex PCR; TCRdb's copy has only in-frame clones and leaves some out. Among some 220,000 clones listed, 78% were seen once. The CDR3 loop spans 15 amino acids. From germline, CDR1 is GTSNPN and CDR2 SVGIG (reference sequence). V was shortened by 0 bases and J by 0 bases, with 11 bases between the two germline ends. This chain joins TRBV30 and TRBJ1-1; D is unresolved. Material for sequencing was PBMCs. The source is a boy aged 10-17 years in good health and CMV-seronegative. CDR3 sequence reads: CAWSVRGRMNTEAFF. The DNA for the CDR3 is TGTGCCTGGAGTGTACGAGGGAGAATGAACACTGAAGCTTTCTTT.